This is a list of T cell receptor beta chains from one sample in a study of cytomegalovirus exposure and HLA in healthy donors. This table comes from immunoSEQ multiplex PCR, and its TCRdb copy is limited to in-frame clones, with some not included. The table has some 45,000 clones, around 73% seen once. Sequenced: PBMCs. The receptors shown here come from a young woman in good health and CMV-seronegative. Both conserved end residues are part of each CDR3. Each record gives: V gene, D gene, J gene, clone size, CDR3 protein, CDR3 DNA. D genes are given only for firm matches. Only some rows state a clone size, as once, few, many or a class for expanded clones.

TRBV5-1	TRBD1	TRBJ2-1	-	CASSFARDRVEDEQFF	TGCGCCAGCAGCTTCGCCCGGGACAGGGTGGAAGATGAGCAGTTCTTC
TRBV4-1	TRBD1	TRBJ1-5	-	CASSQKQGIDQPQHF	TGCGCCAGCAGCCAGAAACAGGGGATCGATCAGCCCCAGCATTTT
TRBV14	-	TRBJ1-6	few	CASSQGSLRSPLHF	TGTGCCAGCAGCCAAGGTTCTCTTCGTTCACCCCTCCACTTT
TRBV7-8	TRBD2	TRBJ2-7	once	CASSQLAGVYEQYF	TGTGCCAGCAGCCAATTAGCGGGAGTCTACGAGCAGTACTTC
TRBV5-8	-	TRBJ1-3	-	CASSLYYVAGWSGNTIYF	TGTGCCAGCAGCTTGTATTACGTGGCAGGGTGGTCTGGAAACACCATATATTTT
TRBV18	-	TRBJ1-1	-	CASSPQGGENTEAFF	TGTGCCAGCTCACCTCAAGGGGGGGAGAACACTGAAGCTTTCTTT
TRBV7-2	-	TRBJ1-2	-	CASSLNPRLNYGYTF	TGTGCCAGCAGCTTAAATCCGCGACTTAACTATGGCTACACCTTC
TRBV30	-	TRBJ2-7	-	CAWAPQSGGQYF	TGTGCCTGGGCCCCTCAATCCGGCGGGCAGTACTTC
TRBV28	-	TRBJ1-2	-	CASSAPGFKVHGYTF	TGTGCCAGCAGTGCACCAGGGTTTAAGGTACATGGCTACACCTTC
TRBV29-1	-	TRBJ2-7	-	CSVISPTGTEQYF	TGCAGCGTGATCTCCCCAACAGGGACCGAGCAGTACTTC
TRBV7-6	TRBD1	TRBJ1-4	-	CASSLSQGGEKLFF	TGTGCCAGCAGCTTATCGCAGGGGGGTGAAAAACTGTTTTTT
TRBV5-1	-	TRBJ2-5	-	CASRVEVRYQETQYF	TGCGCCAGCAGGGTGGAGGTTCGCTACCAAGAGACCCAGTACTTC
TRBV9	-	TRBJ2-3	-	CASSVGFAGGNTQYF	TGTGCCAGCAGCGTAGGTTTTGCCGGAGGGAATACGCAGTATTTT
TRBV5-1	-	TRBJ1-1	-	CASRLQPWTTENTEAFF	TGCGCCAGCAGACTTCAACCCTGGACAACAGAGAACACTGAAGCTTTCTTT
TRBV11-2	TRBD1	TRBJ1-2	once	CASSLVHPGQGSYGYTF	TGTGCCAGCAGCTTAGTCCACCCGGGACAGGGGAGCTATGGCTACACCTTC
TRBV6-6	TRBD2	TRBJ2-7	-	CASSYFLAGSYEQYF	TGTGCCAGCAGTTATTTTCTAGCGGGCTCCTACGAGCAGTACTTC
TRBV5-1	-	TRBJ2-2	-	CASSLNGRGNTGELFF	TGCGCCAGCAGCTTGAACGGCAGGGGCAACACCGGGGAGCTGTTTTTT
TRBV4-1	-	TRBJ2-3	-	CASSLYHRTDSSTDTQYF	TGCGCCAGCAGCCTCTATCACCGGACAGACTCTAGCACAGATACGCAGTATTTT
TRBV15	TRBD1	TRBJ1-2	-	CATSSRKGAEGYTF	TGTGCCACCAGCTCCCGAAAGGGGGCGGAGGGCTACACCTTC
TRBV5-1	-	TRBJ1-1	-	CASSLAPGGATEAFF	TGCGCCAGCAGCTTGGCTCCGGGGGGCGCGACTGAAGCTTTCTTT
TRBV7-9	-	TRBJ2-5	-	CASSSSRETQYF	TGTGCCAGCAGCTCGTCGAGAGAGACCCAGTACTTC
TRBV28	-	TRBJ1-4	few	CASSFPGVREKLFF	TGTGCCAGCAGTTTTCCGGGGGTGAGGGAAAAACTGTTTTTT
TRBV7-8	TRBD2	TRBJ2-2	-	CASSSSLAGTGELFF	TGTGCCAGCAGCTCGTCCCTAGCGGGGACCGGGGAGCTGTTTTTT
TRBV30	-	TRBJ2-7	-	CAWTGLTGTSDSYEQYF	TGTGCCTGGACCGGCCTGACGGGCACTAGTGACTCCTACGAGCAGTACTTC
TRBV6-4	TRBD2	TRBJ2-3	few	CASSDSSTSGGTDTQYF	TGTGCCAGCAGTGACTCGAGTACTAGCGGGGGCACAGATACGCAGTATTTT
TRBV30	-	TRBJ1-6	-	CAWSGGLGHGDNSPLHF	TGTGCCTGGAGTGGCGGGCTGGGACACGGAGATAATTCACCCCTCCACTTT
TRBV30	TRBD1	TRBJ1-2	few	CAWSLQGFYGYTF	TGTGCCTGGAGTTTACAGGGGTTCTATGGCTACACCTTC
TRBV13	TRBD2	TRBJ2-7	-	CASSSYGGLAGGKLGEQYF	TGTGCCAGCAGCTCGTACGGGGGACTAGCGGGGGGAAAGCTGGGCGAGCAGTACTTC
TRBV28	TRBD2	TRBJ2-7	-	CASSLWTSGTYEQYF	TGTGCCAGCAGTTTATGGACTAGCGGTACCTACGAACAGTACTTC
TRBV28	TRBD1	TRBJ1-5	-	CASRSGQAWAQPQHF	TGTGCCAGCAGATCCGGACAGGCTTGGGCACAGCCCCAGCATTTT
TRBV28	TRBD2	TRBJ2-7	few	CASGEPGLAGGRPPYEQYF	TGTGCCAGCGGGGAGCCGGGACTAGCGGGAGGCCGCCCTCCCTACGAGCAGTACTTC
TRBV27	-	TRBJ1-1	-	CASSNRENTEAFF	TGTGCCAGCAGCAACAGGGAGAACACTGAAGCTTTCTTT
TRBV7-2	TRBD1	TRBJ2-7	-	CASSFVEPGQGVYEQYF	TGTGCCAGCAGCTTTGTCGAACCGGGACAGGGTGTTTACGAGCAGTACTTC
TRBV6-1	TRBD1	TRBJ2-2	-	CASTADRLSTGELFF	TGTGCCAGCACCGCGGACAGGCTGAGCACCGGGGAGCTGTTTTTT
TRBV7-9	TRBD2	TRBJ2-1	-	CASSSGTSFYNEQFF	TGTGCCAGCAGCTCCGGGACTAGCTTCTACAATGAGCAGTTCTTC
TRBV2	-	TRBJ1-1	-	CASRTGRTNTEAFF	TGTGCCAGCAGGACAGGCAGGACGAACACTGAAGCTTTCTTT
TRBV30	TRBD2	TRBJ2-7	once	CAWTGGFLYEQYF	TGTGCCTGGACGGGAGGGTTTCTCTACGAGCAGTACTTC
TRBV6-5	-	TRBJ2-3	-	CASSYGAVGTDTQYF	TGTGCCAGCAGTTACGGAGCGGTCGGGACAGATACGCAGTATTTT
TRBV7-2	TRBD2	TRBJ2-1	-	CASSAGTSGSEPGNEQFF	TGTGCCAGCAGCGCCGGGACTAGCGGGAGCGAACCCGGCAATGAGCAGTTCTTC
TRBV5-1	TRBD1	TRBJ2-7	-	CASSLEGQGADEQYF	TGCGCCAGCAGCTTGGAAGGACAGGGGGCGGACGAGCAGTACTTC
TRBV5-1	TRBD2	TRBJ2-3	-	CASSLLLAGVDTQYF	TGCGCCAGCAGCTTGTTATTAGCGGGAGTAGATACGCAGTATTTT
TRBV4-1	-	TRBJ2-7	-	CASSPLQQVAAPYEQYF	TGCGCCAGCAGCCCACTTCAGCAAGTAGCGGCTCCCTACGAGCAGTACTTC
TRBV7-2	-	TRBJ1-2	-	CASSFYRDSYGYTF	TGTGCCAGCAGCTTCTACAGGGATTCGTATGGCTACACCTTC
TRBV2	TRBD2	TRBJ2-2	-	CASSELAGGSGELFF	TGTGCCAGCAGTGAACTAGCGGGAGGCTCCGGGGAGCTGTTTTTT